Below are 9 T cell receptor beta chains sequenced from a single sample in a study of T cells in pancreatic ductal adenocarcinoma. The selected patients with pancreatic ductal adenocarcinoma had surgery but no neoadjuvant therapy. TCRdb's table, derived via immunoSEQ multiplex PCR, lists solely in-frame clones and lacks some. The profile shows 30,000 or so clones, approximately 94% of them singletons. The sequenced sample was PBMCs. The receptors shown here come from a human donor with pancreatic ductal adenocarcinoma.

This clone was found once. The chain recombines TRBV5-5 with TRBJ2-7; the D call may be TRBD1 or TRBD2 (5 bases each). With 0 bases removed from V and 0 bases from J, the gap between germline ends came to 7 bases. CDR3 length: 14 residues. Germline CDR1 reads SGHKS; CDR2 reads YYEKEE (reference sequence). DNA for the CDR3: TGTGCCAGCAGCTTGGTTGGGGGCTCCTACGAGCAGTACTTC. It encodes CASSLVGGSYEQYF.

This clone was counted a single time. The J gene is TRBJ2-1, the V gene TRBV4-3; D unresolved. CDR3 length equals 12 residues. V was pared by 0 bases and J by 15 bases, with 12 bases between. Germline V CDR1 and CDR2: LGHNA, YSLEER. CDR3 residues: CASSQDQIVRFF. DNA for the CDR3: TGCGCCAGCAGCCAAGATCAAATAGTCCGGTTCTTC.

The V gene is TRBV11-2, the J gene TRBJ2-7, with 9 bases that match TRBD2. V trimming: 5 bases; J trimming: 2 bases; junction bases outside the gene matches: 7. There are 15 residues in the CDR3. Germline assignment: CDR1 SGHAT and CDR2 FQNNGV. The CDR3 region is CASSPGASGTYEQYF. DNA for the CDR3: TGTGCCAGCAGCCCCGGGGCTAGCGGGACCTACGAGCAGTACTTC.

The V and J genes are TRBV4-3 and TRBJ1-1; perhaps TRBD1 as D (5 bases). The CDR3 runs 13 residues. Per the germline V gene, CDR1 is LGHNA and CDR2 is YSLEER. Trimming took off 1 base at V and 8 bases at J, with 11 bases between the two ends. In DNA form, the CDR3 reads TGCGCCAGCAGCCAAGTCAGGGCGGAAGAAGCTTTCTTT. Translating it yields CASSQVRAEEAFF.

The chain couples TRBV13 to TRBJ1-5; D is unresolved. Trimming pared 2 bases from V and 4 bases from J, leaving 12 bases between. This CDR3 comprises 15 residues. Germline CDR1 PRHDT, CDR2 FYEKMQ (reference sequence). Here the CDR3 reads CASSLRQNSNQPQHF. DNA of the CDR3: TGTGCCAGCAGCTTAAGGCAAAATTCGAATCAGCCCCAGCATTTT.

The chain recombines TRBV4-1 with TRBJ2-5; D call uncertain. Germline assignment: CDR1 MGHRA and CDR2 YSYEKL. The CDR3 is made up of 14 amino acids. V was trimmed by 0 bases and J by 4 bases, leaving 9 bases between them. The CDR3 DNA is TGCGCCAGCAGCCAAGACTTAGTGCCAGAGACCCAGTACTTC. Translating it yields CASSQDLVPETQYF.

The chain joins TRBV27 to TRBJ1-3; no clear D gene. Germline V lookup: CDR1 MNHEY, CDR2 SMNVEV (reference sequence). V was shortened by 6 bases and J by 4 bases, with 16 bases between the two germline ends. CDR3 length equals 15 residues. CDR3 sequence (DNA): TGTGCCAGCAGCACCGCTGGGAGGATCGGAAACACCATATATTTT. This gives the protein CASSTAGRIGNTIYF.

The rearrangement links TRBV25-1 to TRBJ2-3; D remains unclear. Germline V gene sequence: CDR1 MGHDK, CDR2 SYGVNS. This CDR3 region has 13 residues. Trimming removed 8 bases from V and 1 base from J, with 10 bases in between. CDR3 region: CASQRSGTDTQYF. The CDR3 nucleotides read TGTGCCAGCCAGCGTTCAGGCACAGATACGCAGTATTTT.

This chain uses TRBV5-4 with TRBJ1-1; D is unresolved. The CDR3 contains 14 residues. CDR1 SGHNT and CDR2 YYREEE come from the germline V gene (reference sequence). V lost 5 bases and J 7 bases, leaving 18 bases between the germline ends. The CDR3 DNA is TGTGCCAGCAGAAACGACGTTCGAACGAGTGAAGCTTTCTTT. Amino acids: CASRNDVRTSEAFF. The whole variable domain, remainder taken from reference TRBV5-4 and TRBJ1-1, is ETGVTQSPTHLIKTRGQQVTLRCSSQSGHNTVSWYQQALGQGPQFIFQYYREEENGRGNFPPRFSGLQFPNYSSELNVNALELDDSALYLCASRNDVRTSEAFFGQGTRLTVV.